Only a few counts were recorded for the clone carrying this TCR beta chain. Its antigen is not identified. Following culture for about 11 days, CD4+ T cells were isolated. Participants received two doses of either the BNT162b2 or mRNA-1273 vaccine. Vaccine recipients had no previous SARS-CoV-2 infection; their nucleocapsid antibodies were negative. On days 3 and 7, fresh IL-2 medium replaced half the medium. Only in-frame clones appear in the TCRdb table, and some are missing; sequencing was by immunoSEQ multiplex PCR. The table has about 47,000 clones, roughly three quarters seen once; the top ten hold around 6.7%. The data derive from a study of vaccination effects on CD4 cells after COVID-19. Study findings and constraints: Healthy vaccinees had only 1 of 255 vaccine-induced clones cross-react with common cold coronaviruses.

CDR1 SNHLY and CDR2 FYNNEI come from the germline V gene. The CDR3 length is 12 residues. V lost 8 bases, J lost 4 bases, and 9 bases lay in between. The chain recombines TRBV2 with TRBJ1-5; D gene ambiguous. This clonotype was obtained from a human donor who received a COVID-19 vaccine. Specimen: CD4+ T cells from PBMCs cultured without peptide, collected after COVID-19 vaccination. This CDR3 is CASLAPNQPQHF. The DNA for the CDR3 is TGTGCCAGCCTGGCCCCTAATCAGCCCCAGCATTTT.